This TCR beta chain came from a study of blood T cell repertoires in COVID-19. Study details: Both acute and convalescent COVID-19 samples were obtained from the United States, Italy and Spain. Sources were T cells, B-cell-depleted T cells, or PBMCs; the material itself was cDNA or gDNA.

V lost 5 bases and J lost 0; bases outside the gene matches: 4. This CDR3 is 14 amino acids long. Germline V gene lookup returns CDR1 MNHEY and CDR2 SMNVEV (reference sequence). Original data processing: Nucleated cell number was recorded as an estimate derived from reference gene primer amplification. This table comes from immunoSEQ multiplex PCR, and its TCRdb copy is limited to in-frame clones, with some not included. V and J calls and clone size come straight from that table; D and trimming were deduced from the DNA. Among about 64,000 clones, approximately 91% were seen once, and the ten largest hold around 4.2%.

The chain carries TRBV27 and TRBJ2-7; 7 bases fit TRBD1. This TCR derives from a man between 65 and 80 years old with acute or convalescent COVID-19. The material sequenced was peripheral blood. The CDR3 spells CASSVQGTSYEQYF. CDR3 bases: TGTGCCAGCAGTGTACAGGGGACCTCCTACGAGCAGTACTTC.